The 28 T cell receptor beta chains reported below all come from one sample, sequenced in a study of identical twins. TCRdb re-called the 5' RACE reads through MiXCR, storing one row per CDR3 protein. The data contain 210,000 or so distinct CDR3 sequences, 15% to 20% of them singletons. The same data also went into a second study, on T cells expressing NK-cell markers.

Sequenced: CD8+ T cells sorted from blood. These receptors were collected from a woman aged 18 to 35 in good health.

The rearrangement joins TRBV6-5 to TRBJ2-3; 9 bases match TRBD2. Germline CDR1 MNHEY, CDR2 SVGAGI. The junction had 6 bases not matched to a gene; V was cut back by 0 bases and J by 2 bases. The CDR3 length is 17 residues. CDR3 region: CASSYSLAGSSTDTQYF. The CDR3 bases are TGTGCCAGCAGTTACTCGCTAGCGGGATCTTCCACAGATACGCAGTATTTT.

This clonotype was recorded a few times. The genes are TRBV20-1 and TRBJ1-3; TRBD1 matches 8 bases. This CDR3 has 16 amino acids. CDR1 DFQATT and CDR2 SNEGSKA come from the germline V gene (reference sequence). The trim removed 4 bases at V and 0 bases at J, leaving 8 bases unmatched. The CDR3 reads CSAITRTGHSGNTIYF. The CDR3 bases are TGCAGTGCTATCACGAGGACAGGGCACTCTGGAAACACCATATATTTT.

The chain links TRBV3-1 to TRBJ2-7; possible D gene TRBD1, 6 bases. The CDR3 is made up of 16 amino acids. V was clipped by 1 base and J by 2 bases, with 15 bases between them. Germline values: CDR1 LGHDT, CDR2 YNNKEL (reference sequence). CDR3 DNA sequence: TGTGCCAGCAGCCAAGGAACAGGGTTGATAACCTACGAGCAGTACTTC. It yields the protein CASSQGTGLITYEQYF.

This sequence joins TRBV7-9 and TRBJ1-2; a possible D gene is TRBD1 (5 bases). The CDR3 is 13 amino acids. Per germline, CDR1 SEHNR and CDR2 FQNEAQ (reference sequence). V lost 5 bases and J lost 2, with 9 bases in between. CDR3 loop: CASSGAGNYGYTF. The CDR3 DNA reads TGTGCCAGCAGCGGTGCAGGGAACTATGGCTACACCTTC. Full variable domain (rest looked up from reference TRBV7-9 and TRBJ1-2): DTGVSQNPRHKITKRGQNVTFRCDPISEHNRLYWYRQTLGQGPEFLTYFQNEAQLEKSRLLSDRFSAERPKGSFSTLEIQRTEQGDSAMYLCASSGAGNYGYTFGSGTRLTVV.

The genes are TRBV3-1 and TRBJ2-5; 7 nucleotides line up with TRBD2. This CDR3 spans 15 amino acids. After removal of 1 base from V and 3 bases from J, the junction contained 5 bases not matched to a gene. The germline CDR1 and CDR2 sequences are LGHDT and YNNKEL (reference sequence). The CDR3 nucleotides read TGTGCCAGCAGCCAAGCTGGGCTAGCGGAAGAGACCCAGTACTTC. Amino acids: CASSQAGLAEETQYF.

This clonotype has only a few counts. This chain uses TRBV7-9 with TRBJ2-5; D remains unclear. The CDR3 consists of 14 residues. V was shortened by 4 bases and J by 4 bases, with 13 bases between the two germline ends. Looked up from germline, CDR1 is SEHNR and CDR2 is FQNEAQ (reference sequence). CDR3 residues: CASSSGSYPETQYF. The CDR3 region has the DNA TGTGCCAGCAGCTCCGGATCATACCCAGAGACCCAGTACTTC.

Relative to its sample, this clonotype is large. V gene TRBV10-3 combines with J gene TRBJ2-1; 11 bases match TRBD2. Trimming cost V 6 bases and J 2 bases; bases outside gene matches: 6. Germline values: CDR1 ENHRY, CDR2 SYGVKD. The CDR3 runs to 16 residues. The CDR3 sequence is CAISQLAGGAYNEQFF. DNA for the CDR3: TGTGCCATCAGCCAATTAGCGGGGGGGGCCTACAATGAGCAGTTCTTC.

The CDR3 DNA reads as TGCAGTGCTATCAATAGCGGGAGGAGCTACAATGAGCAGTTCTTC. Its protein product is CSAINSGRSYNEQFF. The chain has TRBV20-1 and TRBJ2-1; 10 bases fit TRBD2. The V segment lost 4 bases and the J segment 3 bases; nucleotides outside the gene matches: 6. This CDR3 comprises 15 residues. Looked up from germline, CDR1 is DFQATT and CDR2 is SNEGSKA (reference sequence).

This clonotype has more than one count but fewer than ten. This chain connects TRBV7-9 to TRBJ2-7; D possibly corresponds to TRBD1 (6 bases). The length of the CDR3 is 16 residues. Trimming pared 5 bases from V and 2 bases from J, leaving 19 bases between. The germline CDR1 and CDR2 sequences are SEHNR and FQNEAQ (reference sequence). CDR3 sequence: CASSDPSQGRPYEQYF. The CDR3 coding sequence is TGTGCCAGCAGCGACCCCTCCCAGGGGCGGCCCTACGAGCAGTACTTC.

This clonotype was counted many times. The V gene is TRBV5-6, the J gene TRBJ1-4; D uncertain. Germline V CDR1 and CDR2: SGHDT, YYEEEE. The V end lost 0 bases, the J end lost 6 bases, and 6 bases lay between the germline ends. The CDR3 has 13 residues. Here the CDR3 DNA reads TGTGCCAGCAGCTTGGTTCTGGATGAAAAACTGTTTTTT. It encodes CASSLVLDEKLFF.

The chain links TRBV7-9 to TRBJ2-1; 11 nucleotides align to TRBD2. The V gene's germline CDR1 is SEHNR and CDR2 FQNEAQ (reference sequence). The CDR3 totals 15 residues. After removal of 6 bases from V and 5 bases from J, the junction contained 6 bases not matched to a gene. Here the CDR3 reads CASSLASGRNNEQFF. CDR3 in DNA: TGTGCCAGCAGTCTTGCTAGCGGGAGGAACAATGAGCAGTTCTTC.

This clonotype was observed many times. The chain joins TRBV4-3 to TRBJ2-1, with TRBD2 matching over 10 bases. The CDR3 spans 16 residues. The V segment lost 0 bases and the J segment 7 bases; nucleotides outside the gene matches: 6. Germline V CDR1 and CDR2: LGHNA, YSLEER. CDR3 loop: CASSQETSGSWNEQFF. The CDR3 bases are TGCGCCAGCAGCCAAGAGACTAGCGGGTCGTGGAATGAGCAGTTCTTC.

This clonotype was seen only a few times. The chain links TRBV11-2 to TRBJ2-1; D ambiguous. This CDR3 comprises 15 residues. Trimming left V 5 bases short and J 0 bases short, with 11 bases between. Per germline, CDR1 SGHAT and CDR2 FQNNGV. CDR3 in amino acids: CASSQILSSYNEQFF. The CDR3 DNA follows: TGTGCCAGCAGCCAAATATTGAGCTCCTACAATGAGCAGTTCTTC.

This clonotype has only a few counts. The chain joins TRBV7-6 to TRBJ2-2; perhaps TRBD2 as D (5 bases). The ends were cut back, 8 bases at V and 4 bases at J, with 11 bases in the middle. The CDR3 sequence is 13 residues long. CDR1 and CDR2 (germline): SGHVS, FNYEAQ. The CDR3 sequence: CASEGVATGELFF. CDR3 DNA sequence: TGTGCCAGCGAGGGAGTGGCCACCGGGGAGCTGTTTTTT.

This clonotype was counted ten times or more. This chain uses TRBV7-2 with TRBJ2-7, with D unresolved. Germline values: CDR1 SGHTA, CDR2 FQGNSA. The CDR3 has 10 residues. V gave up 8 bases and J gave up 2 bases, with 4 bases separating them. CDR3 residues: CASGPYEQYF. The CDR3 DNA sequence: TGTGCCAGCGGCCCCTACGAGCAGTACTTC.

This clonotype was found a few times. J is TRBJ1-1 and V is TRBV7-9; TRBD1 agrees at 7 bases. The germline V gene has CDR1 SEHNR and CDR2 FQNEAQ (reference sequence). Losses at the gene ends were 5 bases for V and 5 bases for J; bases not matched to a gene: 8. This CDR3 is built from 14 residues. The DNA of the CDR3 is TGTGCCAGCAGCCCAAACAGGGGTTTGACTGAAGCTTTCTTT. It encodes CASSPNRGLTEAFF.

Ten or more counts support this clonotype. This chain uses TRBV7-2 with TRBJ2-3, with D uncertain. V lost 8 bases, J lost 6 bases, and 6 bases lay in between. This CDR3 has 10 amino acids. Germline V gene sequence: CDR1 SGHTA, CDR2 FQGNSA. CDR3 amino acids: CASLGDTQYF. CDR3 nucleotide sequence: TGTGCCAGCCTGGGCGATACGCAGTATTTT.

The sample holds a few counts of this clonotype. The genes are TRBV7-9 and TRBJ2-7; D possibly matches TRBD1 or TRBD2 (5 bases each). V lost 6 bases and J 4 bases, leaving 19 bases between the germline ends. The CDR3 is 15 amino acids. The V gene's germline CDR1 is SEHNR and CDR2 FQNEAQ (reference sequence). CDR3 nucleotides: TGTGCCAGCAGTTATACAGGAGGACTGCGTTACGAGCAGTACTTC. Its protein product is CASSYTGGLRYEQYF.

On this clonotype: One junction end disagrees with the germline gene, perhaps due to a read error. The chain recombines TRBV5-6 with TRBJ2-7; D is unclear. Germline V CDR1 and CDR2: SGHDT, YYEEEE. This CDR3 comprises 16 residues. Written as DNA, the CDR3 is TGTGCCAGCAGCCCCGTTTTTAGCCTGCGTCGTCACGAGCGGTACTTC. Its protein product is CASSPVFSLRRHERYF.

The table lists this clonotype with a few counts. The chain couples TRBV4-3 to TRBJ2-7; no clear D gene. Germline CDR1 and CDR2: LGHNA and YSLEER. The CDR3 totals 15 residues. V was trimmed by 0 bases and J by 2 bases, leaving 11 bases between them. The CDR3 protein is CASSQDRGQTYEQYF. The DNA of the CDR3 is TGCGCCAGCAGCCAAGATCGCGGCCAAACCTACGAGCAGTACTTC.

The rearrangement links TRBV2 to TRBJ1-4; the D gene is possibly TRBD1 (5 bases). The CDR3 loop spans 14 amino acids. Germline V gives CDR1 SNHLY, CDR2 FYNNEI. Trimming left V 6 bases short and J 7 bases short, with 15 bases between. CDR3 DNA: TGTGCCAGCAGGGGGGTCTCGGACCGTGAAAAACTGTTTTTT. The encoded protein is CASRGVSDREKLFF.

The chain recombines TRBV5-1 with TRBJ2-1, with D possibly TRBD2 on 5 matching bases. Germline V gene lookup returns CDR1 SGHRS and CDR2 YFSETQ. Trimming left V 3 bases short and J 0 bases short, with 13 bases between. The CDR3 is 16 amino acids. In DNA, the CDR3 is TGCGCCAGCAGCTATTCGGACTCGAGCTCCTACAATGAGCAGTTCTTC. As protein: CASSYSDSSSYNEQFF.

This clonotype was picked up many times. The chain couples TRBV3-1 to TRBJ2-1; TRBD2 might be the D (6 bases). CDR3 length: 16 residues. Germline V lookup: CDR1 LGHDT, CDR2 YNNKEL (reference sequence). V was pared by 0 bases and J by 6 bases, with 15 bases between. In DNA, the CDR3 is TGTGCCAGCAGCCAAGATTACGGGGGTGGGGGCAATGAGCAGTTCTTC. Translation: CASSQDYGGGGNEQFF.

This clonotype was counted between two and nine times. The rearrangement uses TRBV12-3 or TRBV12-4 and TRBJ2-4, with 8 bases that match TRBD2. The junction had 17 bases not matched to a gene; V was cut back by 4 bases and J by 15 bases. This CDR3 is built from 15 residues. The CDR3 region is CASSSQSSLAGGGYF. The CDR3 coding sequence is TGTGCCAGCAGTTCCCAGAGTAGCCTAGCGGGTGGCGGGTACTTC.

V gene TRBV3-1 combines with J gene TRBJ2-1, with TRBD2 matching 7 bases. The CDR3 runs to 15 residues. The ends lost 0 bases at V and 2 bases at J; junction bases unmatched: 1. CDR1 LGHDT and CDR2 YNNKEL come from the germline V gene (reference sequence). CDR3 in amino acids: CASSQEAGAYNEQFF. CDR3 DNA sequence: TGTGCCAGCAGCCAAGAGGCGGGGGCCTACAATGAGCAGTTCTTC.

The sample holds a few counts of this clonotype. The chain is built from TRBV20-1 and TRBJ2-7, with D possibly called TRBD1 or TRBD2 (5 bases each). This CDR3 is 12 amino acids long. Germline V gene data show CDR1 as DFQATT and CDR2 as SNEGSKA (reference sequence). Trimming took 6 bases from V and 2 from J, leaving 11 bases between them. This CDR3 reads CSAQGPPYEQYF. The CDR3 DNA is TGCAGTGCCCAGGGACCTCCCTACGAGCAGTACTTC.

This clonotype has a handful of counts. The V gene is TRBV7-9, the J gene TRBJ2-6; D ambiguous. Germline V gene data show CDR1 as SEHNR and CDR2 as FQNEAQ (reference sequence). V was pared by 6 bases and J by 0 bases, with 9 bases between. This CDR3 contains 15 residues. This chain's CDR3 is CASRAEISGANVLTF. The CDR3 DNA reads TGTGCCAGCAGGGCAGAGATCTCTGGGGCCAACGTCCTGACTTTC.

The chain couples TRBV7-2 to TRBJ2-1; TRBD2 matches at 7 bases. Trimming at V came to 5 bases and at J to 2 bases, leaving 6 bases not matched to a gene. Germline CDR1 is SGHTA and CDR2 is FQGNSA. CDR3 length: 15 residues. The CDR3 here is CASSPITSAYNEQFF. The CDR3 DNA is TGTGCCAGCAGCCCCATTACTAGCGCCTACAATGAGCAGTTCTTC.